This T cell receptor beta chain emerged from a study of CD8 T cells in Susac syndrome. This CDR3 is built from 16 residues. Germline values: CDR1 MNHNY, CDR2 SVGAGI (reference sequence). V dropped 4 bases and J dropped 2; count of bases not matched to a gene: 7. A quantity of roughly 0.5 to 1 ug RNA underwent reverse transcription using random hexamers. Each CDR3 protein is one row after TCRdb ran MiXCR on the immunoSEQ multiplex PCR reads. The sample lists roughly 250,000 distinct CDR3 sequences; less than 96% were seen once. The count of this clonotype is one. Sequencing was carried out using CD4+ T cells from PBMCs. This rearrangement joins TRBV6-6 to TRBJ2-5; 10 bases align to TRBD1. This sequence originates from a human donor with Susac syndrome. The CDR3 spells CASSSGTGAPQETQYF. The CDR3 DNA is TGTGCCAGCAGTTCCGGGACAGGGGCACCACAAGAGACCCAGTACTTC.